The 11 T cell receptor beta chains reported below all come from one sample, sequenced in a study of T cell changes during pregnancy in multiple sclerosis. This table comes from immunoSEQ multiplex PCR, and its TCRdb copy is limited to in-frame clones, with some not included. Of approximately 60,000 clones listed, around nine tenths were seen once; the top ten hold approximately 5%. Sequences were obtained from peripheral blood from another person, used as feeder cells. The source is a human donor whose cells served as feeder cells for cultures in a pregnancy study.

This chain links TRBV4-1 with TRBJ1-1, with D tentatively TRBD1 (5 bases). The CDR3 consists of 16 residues. Trimming took 4 bases from V and 7 from J, leaving 22 bases between them. Germline V gene lookup returns CDR1 MGHRA and CDR2 YSYEKL. CDR3 coding DNA: TGCGCCAGCAGCCTAACCCCTGGCGGGCAGGGCCTTGAAGCTTTCTTT. Translating it yields CASSLTPGGQGLEAFF.

The chain couples TRBV2 to TRBJ2-1, with 13 bases aligning to TRBD2. The CDR3 loop spans 17 amino acids. J gave up 5 bases and V 3 bases, and 7 bases lay outside the gene matches. Looked up from germline, CDR1 is SNHLY and CDR2 is FYNNEI. DNA of the CDR3: TGTGCCAGCAGTGATCATGGGACTAGCGGGGTAGACAATGAGCAGTTCTTC. This codes for CASSDHGTSGVDNEQFF.

The chain joins TRBV27 to TRBJ2-7; TRBD2 is a possible D gene (5 bases). CDR1 is MNHEY and CDR2 is SMNVEV in the germline V gene (reference sequence). There are 13 residues in the CDR3. Trimming took 3 bases from V and 0 from J, leaving 6 bases between them. In DNA, the CDR3 is TGTGCCAGCAGTTTTGACTACTCCTACGAGCAGTACTTC. It is translated as CASSFDYSYEQYF.

The chain links TRBV5-1 to TRBJ2-7, with 9 bases identical to TRBD1. This CDR3 comprises 14 residues. The germline gives CDR1 SGHRS, CDR2 YFSETQ. V shed 4 bases and J 0 bases; nucleotides not matched to a gene: 2. Written as DNA, the CDR3 is TGCGCCAGCAGCCCGGGACAGGGCTCCTACGAGCAGTACTTC. Translation: CASSPGQGSYEQYF.

The CDR3 sequence is CASSWTSGYEQFF. The CDR3 region has the DNA TGCGCCAGCAGTTGGACTAGCGGGTATGAGCAGTTCTTC. The chain carries TRBV5-1 and TRBJ2-1; 11 bases are shared with TRBD2. The CDR3 covers 13 residues. Germline CDR1 reads SGHRS; CDR2 reads YFSETQ. The junction had 3 bases not matched to a gene; V was cut back by 5 bases and J by 8 bases.

V usage is TRBV5-1 and J usage is TRBJ1-4; 8 nucleotides line up with TRBD1. The CDR3 spans 16 residues. CDR1 SGHRS and CDR2 YFSETQ come from the germline V gene. Trimming at V came to 0 bases and at J to 1 base, leaving 2 bases not matched to a gene. The CDR3 loop is CASSLDRGGTNEKLFF. For the CDR3, the DNA is TGCGCCAGCAGCTTGGACAGGGGGGGAACTAATGAAAAACTGTTTTTT. Filled out from reference TRBV5-1 and TRBJ1-4, the complete variable domain reads KAGVTQTPRYLIKTRGQQVTLSCSPISGHRSVSWYQQTPGQGLQFLFEYFSETQRNKGNFPGRFSGRQFSNSRSEMNVSTLELGDSALYLCASSLDRGGTNEKLFFGSGTQLSVL.

V gene TRBV6-6 combines with J gene TRBJ2-1; D uncertain. Between the trimmed V and J ends, which lost 6 bases and 0 bases, there was a span of 12 bases. Per the germline V gene, CDR1 is MNHNY and CDR2 is SVGAGI (reference sequence). The CDR3 has 15 residues. Here the CDR3 DNA reads TGTGCCAGCAGGGATCCTTTTTTCTCCTACAATGAGCAGTTCTTC. Translating it yields CASRDPFFSYNEQFF.

The genes are TRBV5-6 and TRBJ1-2; perhaps TRBD1 as D (5 bases). V was shortened by 4 bases and J by 3 bases, with 10 bases between the two germline ends. The CDR3 sequence is 13 residues long. Germline V gene lookup returns CDR1 SGHDT and CDR2 YYEEEE. The CDR3 reads CASSLGHDYGYTF. The CDR3 DNA sequence: TGTGCCAGCAGCCTAGGACACGACTATGGCTACACCTTC.

This chain joins TRBV6-5 and TRBJ2-3, with TRBD2 matching over 8 bases. The CDR3 has 15 residues. CDR1 is MNHEY, CDR2 SVGAGI, per germline. J gave up 2 bases and V 5 bases, and 6 bases lay outside the gene matches. The CDR3 nucleotides are TGTGCCAGCAGTCCCATACTAGCGGCCACAGATACGCAGTATTTT. This codes for CASSPILAATDTQYF.

A single count supports this clone. The chain couples TRBV29-1 to TRBJ2-1; perhaps TRBD2 as D (5 bases). This CDR3 spans 15 amino acids. Germline lookup yields CDR1 SQVTM and CDR2 ANQGSEA. V was pared by 6 bases and J by 8 bases, with 23 bases between. CDR3 DNA: TGCAGCGTCGGCCCCGGTTGGGGTATGAGGGATGAGCAGTTCTTC. This translates into CSVGPGWGMRDEQFF.

This chain joins TRBV4-2 and TRBJ2-1; D may be TRBD2 (5 bases). The CDR3 totals 16 residues. Germline CDR1 is LGHNA and CDR2 is YNFKEQ. V was pared by 4 bases and J by 0 bases, with 13 bases between. CDR3 amino acids: CASSPRSGSSYNEQFF. The CDR3 DNA follows: TGTGCCAGCAGCCCAAGAAGCGGAAGCTCCTACAATGAGCAGTTCTTC.